This T cell receptor beta chain comes out of a study of cytomegalovirus exposure and HLA in healthy donors. The donors, nominally healthy at sampling, likely had unrecorded immune exposures. As concerns this clone: As yet, its antigen is unknown.

V dropped 2 bases and J dropped 2 bases, with 10 bases sitting between them. The CDR3 consists of 14 residues. Germline assignment: CDR1 SNHLY and CDR2 FYNNEI. Study observations and caveats: A later analysis found common viral pathogens apparently linked to several of the most significant clusters.

The PCR employed 60 Vbeta primers together with 13 Jbeta primers. Generated by immunoSEQ multiplex PCR, the TCRdb table keeps only in-frame clones and is missing some. The sample has about 190,000 clones; approximately 80% are singletons. The chain has TRBV2 and TRBJ2-7, with D unresolved. The receptor comes from a woman in her twenties or thirties in good health and CMV-seropositive. The material sequenced was PBMCs. The CDR3: CASSEYGGPYEQYF. The CDR3 DNA follows: TGTGCCAGCAGTGAATATGGCGGCCCCTACGAGCAGTACTTC.